This T cell receptor (beta chain) was observed in a study of identical twins. Points from the study as a whole: With beta out-of-frame sequences, excess sharing by twins was weaker.

Regarding this clonotype: Its antigen is not known.

Trimming removed 7 bases from V and 3 bases from J, with 16 bases in between. CDR1 and CDR2 from the germline V gene are ENHRY and SYGVKD. The CDR3 sequence is 14 residues long. A universal primer site was added by template switching, and unique molecular identifiers were carried by the cDNA. TCRdb independently ran MiXCR on the 5' RACE reads; one entry per CDR3 protein. Here the sample spans under 900,000 distinct CDR3 sequences, 15% to 20% being singletons. The data were also submitted as part of a second study, on T cells expressing NK-cell markers. In that study: Researchers got TCR beta repertoires out of sorted CD3+CD56+NKG2C+, CD3+CD56+NKG2C- and CD3+CD56-NKG2C+ T cells. HCMV specificity of the expanded NKG2C+ T cell clones was not established.

V gene TRBV10-3 combines with J gene TRBJ2-7; no firm D call. What was sequenced was PBMCs. This TCR came from a young woman in good health. The CDR3 reads CAITKDSTFYEQYF. The CDR3 region has the DNA TGTGCCATCACTAAAGACTCCACGTTCTACGAGCAGTACTTC.